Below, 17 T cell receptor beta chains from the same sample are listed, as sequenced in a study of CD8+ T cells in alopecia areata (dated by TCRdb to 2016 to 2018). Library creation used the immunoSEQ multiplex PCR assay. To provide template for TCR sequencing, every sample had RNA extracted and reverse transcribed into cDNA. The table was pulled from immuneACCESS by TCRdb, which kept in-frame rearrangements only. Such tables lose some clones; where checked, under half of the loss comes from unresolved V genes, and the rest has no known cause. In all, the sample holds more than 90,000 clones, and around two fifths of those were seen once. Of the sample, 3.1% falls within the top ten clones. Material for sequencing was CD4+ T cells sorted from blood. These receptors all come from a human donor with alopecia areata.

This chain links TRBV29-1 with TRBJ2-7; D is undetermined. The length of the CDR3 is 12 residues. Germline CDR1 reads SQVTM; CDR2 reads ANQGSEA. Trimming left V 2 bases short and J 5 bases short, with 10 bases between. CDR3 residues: CSVELGFDEQYF. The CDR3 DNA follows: TGCAGCGTTGAATTGGGATTTGACGAGCAGTACTTC.

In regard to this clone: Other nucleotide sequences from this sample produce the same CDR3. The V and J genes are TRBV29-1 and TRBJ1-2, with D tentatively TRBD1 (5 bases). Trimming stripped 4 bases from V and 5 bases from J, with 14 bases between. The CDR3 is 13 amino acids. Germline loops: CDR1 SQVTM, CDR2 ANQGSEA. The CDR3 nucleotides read TGCAGCGTTGGCCAGGGTCTGGGATATGGCTACACCTTC. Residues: CSVGQGLGYGYTF.

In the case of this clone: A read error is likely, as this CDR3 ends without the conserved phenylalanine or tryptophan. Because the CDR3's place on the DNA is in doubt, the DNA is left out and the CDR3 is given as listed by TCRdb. CDR3 amino acids: CSAEPQHPN. The chain combines TRBV29-1 with TRBJ2-4. The CDR3 totals 9 residues, both ends included. Looked up from germline, CDR1 is SQVTM and CDR2 is ANQGSEA.

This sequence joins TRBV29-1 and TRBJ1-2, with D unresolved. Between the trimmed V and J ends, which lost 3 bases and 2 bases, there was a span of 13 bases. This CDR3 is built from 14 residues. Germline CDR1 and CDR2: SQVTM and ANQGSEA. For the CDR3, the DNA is TGCAGCGTTGACTGGCTCAACCTAAACTATGGCTACACCTTC. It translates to CSVDWLNLNYGYTF. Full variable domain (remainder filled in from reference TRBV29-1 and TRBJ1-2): SAVISQKPSRDICQRGTSLTIQCQVDSQVTMMFWYRQQPGQSLTLIATANQGSEATYESGFVIDKFPISRPNLTFSTLTVSNMSPEDSSIYLCSVDWLNLNYGYTFGSGTRLTVV.

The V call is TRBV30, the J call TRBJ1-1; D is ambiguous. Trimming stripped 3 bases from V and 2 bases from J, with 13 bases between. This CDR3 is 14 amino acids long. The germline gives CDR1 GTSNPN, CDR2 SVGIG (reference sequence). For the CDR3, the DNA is TGTGCCTGGAGCCTCCAAACAAGAAACACTGAAGCTTTCTTT. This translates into CAWSLQTRNTEAFF.

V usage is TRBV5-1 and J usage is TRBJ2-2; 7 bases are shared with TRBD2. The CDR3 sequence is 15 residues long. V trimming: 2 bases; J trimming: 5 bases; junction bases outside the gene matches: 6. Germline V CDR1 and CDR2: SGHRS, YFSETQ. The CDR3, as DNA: TGCGCCAGCAGCTTCGGGGGGTCATCGACCGGGGAGCTGTTTTTT. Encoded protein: CASSFGGSSTGELFF.

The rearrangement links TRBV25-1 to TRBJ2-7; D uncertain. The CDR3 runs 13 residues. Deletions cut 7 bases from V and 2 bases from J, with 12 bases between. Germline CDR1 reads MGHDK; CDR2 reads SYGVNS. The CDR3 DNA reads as TGTGCCAGCACTAAATCCAGAACCTACGAGCAGTACTTC. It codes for CASTKSRTYEQYF.

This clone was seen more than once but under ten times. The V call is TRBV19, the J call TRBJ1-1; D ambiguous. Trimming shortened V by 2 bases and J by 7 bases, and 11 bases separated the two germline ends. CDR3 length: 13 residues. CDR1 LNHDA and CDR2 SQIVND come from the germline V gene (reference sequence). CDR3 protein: CASSILGRNEAFF. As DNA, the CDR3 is TGTGCCAGTAGTATACTAGGGCGGAATGAAGCTTTCTTT. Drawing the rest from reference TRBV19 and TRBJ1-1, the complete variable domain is DGGITQSPKYLFRKEGQNVTLSCEQNLNHDAMYWYRQDPGQGLRLIYYSQIVNDFQKGDIAEGYSVSREKKESFPLTVTSAQKNPTAFYLCASSILGRNEAFFGQGTRLTVV.

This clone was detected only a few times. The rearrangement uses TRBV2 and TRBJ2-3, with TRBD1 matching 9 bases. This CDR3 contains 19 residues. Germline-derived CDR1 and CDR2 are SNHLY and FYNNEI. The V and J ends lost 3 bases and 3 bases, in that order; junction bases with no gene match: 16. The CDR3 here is CASSDHPVGTGFRTDTQYF. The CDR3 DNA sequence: TGTGCCAGCAGTGACCACCCGGTGGGGACAGGGTTTAGGACAGATACGCAGTATTTT. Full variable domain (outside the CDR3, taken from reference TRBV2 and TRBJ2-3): EPEVTQTPSHQVTQMGQEVILRCVPISNHLYFYWYRQILGQKVEFLVSFYNNEISEKSEIFDDQFSVERPDGSNFTLKIRSTKLEDSAMYFCASSDHPVGTGFRTDTQYFGPGTRLTVL.

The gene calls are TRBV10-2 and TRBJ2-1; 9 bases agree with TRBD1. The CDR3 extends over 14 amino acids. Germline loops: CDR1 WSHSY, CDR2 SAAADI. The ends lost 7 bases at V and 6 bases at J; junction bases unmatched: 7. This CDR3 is CASTGQGRSNEQFF. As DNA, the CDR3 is TGCGCCAGCACGGGACAGGGAAGGAGCAATGAGCAGTTCTTC.

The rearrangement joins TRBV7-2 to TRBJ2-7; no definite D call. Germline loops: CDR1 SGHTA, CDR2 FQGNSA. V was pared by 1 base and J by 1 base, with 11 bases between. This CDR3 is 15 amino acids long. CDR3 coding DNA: TGTGCCAGCAGCTTAGGGCAGCCTGTTTCCTACGAGCAGTACTTC. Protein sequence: CASSLGQPVSYEQYF. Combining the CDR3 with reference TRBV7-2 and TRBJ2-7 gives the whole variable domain GAGVSQSPSNKVTEKGKDVELRCDPISGHTALYWYRQSLGQGLEFLIYFQGNSAPDKSGLPSDRFSAERTGGSVSTLTIQRTQQEDSAVYLCASSLGQPVSYEQYFGPGTRLTVT.

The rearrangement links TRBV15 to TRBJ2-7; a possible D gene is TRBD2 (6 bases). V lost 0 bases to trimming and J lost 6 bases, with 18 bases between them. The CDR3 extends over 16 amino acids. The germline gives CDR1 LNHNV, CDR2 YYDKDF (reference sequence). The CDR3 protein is CATSRDREAGLGEQYF. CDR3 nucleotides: TGTGCCACCAGCAGAGATAGGGAGGCAGGTCTGGGCGAGCAGTACTTC.

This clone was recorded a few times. This CDR3 reads CAWMDFGTSGRGSYNEQFF. The CDR3 nucleotides are TGTGCCTGGATGGACTTCGGGACTAGCGGGAGGGGTTCCTACAATGAGCAGTTCTTC. The chain has TRBV30 and TRBJ2-1, with 16 nucleotides matching TRBD2. V trimming: 4 bases; J trimming: 1 base; junction bases outside the gene matches: 10. This CDR3 spans 19 amino acids. Germline CDR1 GTSNPN, CDR2 SVGIG (reference sequence). Drawing the rest from reference TRBV30 and TRBJ2-1, the complete variable domain is SQTIHQWPATLVQPVGSPLSLECTVEGTSNPNLYWYRQAAGRGLQLLFYSVGIGQISSEVPQNLSASRPQDRQFILSSKKLLLSDSGFYLCAWMDFGTSGRGSYNEQFFGPGTRLTVL.

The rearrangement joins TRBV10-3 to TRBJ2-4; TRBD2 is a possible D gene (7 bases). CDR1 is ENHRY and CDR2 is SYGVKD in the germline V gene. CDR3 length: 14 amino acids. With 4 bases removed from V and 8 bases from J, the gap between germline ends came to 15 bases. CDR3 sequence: CAISAVGGGDIQYF. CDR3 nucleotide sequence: TGTGCCATCAGTGCGGTCGGAGGGGGGGACATTCAGTACTTC.

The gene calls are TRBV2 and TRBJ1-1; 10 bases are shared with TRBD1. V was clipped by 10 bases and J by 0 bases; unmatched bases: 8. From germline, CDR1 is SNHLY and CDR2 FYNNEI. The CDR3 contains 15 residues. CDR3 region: CANDKTGGLNTEAFF. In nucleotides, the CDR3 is TGTGCCAACGATAAGACAGGGGGCCTGAACACTGAAGCTTTCTTT.

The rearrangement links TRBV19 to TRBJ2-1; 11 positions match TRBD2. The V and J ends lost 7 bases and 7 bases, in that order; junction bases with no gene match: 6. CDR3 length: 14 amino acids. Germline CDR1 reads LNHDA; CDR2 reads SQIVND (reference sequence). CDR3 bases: TGTGCCAGTACTAAGACTAGCGGGGTGAATGAGCAGTTCTTC. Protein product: CASTKTSGVNEQFF.

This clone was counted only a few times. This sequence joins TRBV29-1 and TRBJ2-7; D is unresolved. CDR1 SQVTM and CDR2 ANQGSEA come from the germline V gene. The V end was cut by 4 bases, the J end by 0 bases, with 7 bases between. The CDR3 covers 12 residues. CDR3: CSVVRSSYEQYF. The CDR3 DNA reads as TGCAGCGTTGTGCGAAGCTCCTACGAGCAGTACTTC.